These T cell receptor beta chains were read from a single sample in a study of blood T cell repertoires in COVID-19. Generated by immunoSEQ multiplex PCR, the TCRdb table keeps only in-frame clones and is missing some. The sample records about 140,000 clones, over 80% being singletons. The sequencing sample was made of peripheral blood. These receptors all come from a man aged 25 to 40 with COVID-19, enrolled during active disease. CDR3s include the opening cysteine and the closing phenylalanine or tryptophan. The D gene is left open where the match is weak. For some rows the clone size is stated as once, few or many, or as a class when expanded; others skip it.

size: NA
D: TRBD1
J: TRBJ1-5
V: TRBV19
CDR3: CASSRGRGQPQHF
DNA: TGTGCCAGTAGCAGGGGGCGCGGTCAGCCCCAGCATTTT

size: NA
D: NA
J: TRBJ1-2
V: TRBV7-2
CDR3: CASSLQTSLKGYTF
DNA: TGTGCCAGCAGCTTACAGACATCCCTCAAAGGCTACACCTTC

size: NA
D: NA
J: TRBJ1-1
V: TRBV19
CDR3: CASSPLQVAEAFF
DNA: TGTGCCAGTAGTCCGCTACAGGTGGCTGAAGCTTTCTTT

size: NA
D: TRBD1
J: TRBJ2-7
V: TRBV19
CDR3: CASRDREQEQYF
DNA: TGTGCCAGTAGAGACAGGGAACAAGAGCAGTACTTC

size: NA
D: TRBD1
J: TRBJ2-7
V: TRBV2
CDR3: CASRGTGVTYEQYF
DNA: TGTGCCAGCAGGGGGACAGGAGTGACCTACGAGCAGTACTTC

size: once
D: NA
J: TRBJ2-5
V: TRBV2
CDR3: CASRFGTLPGETQYF
DNA: TGTGCCAGCAGGTTTGGGACTCTACCAGGGGAGACCCAGTACTTC

size: NA
D: TRBD1
J: TRBJ1-5
V: TRBV19
CDR3: CASSPRTGGWSNQPQHF
DNA: TGTGCCAGTAGTCCGCGGACAGGGGGCTGGAGCAATCAGCCCCAGCATTTT

size: NA
D: NA
J: TRBJ2-7
V: TRBV28
CDR3: CATRQTIYEQYF
DNA: TGTGCCACCCGACAGACCATCTACGAGCAGTACTTC

size: NA
D: NA
J: TRBJ1-2
V: TRBV6-4
CDR3: CASSESWAANYGYTF
DNA: TGTGCCAGCAGTGAGTCCTGGGCAGCTAACTATGGCTACACCTTC

size: NA
D: TRBD1
J: TRBJ1-4
V: TRBV18
CDR3: CASSPRDRGHEKLFF
DNA: TGTGCCAGCTCCCCCAGAGACAGGGGGCATGAAAAACTGTTTTTT

size: NA
D: TRBD2
J: TRBJ2-2
V: TRBV27
CDR3: CASTPGSGGVTGELFF
DNA: TGTGCCAGCACCCCCGGGTCGGGAGGTGTCACCGGGGAGCTGTTTTTT

size: NA
D: TRBD2
J: TRBJ2-7
V: TRBV10-3
CDR3: CAISPGLAGAYEQYF
DNA: TGTGCCATCAGCCCTGGACTAGCGGGGGCCTACGAGCAGTACTTC

size: NA
D: NA
J: TRBJ2-7
V: TRBV12-3/TRBV12-4
CDR3: CASSFTRVYEQYF
DNA: TGTGCCAGCAGTTTTACCAGGGTCTACGAGCAGTACTTC

size: NA
D: NA
J: TRBJ2-7
V: TRBV27
CDR3: CASSPIGRGYEQYF
DNA: TGTGCCAGCAGCCCAATCGGCAGGGGTTACGAGCAGTACTTC

size: NA
D: NA
J: TRBJ2-5
V: TRBV14
CDR3: CASSPDLGAQYF
DNA: TGTGCCAGCAGCCCTGACCTAGGAGCCCAGTACTTC

size: NA
D: TRBD2
J: TRBJ2-7
V: TRBV6-2/TRBV6-3
CDR3: CASSYGGTSGPYEQYF
DNA: TGTGCCAGCAGTTACGGCGGGACTAGCGGGCCGTACGAGCAGTACTTC

size: once
D: NA
J: TRBJ2-7
V: TRBV7-2
CDR3: CASSLDRQRTYEQYF
DNA: TGTGCCAGCAGCTTAGATCGCCAGCGGACCTACGAGCAGTACTTC

size: NA
D: NA
J: TRBJ2-7
V: TRBV10-3
CDR3: CATTAGQNEQYF
DNA: TGTGCCACCACCGCGGGACAGAACGAGCAGTACTTC

size: NA
D: NA
J: TRBJ2-2
V: TRBV4-2
CDR3: CASSQEGGGNTGELFF
DNA: TGTGCCAGCAGCCAAGAGGGGGGTGGGAACACCGGGGAGCTGTTTTTT

size: NA
D: TRBD2
J: TRBJ2-5
V: TRBV2
CDR3: CASKRLAVQETQYF
DNA: TGTGCCAGCAAGAGGCTAGCGGTCCAAGAGACCCAGTACTTC

size: NA
D: TRBD2
J: TRBJ2-1
V: TRBV6-5
CDR3: CASSQSGSRDEQFF
DNA: TGTGCCAGCAGTCAAAGCGGGAGCAGGGATGAGCAGTTCTTC

size: few
D: TRBD1
J: TRBJ1-2
V: TRBV4-3
CDR3: CASSQVGTGANGYTF
DNA: TGCGCCAGCAGCCAAGTGGGGACAGGGGCGAATGGCTACACCTTC

size: NA
D: NA
J: TRBJ2-5
V: TRBV9
CDR3: CASSVTQLGTQYF
DNA: TGTGCCAGCAGCGTAACACAGTTGGGGACCCAGTACTTC

size: once
D: TRBD1
J: TRBJ1-2
V: TRBV7-2
CDR3: CASNPSEDRVDYGYTF
DNA: TGTGCCAGCAACCCCTCCGAGGACAGGGTCGATTATGGCTACACCTTC

size: NA
D: NA
J: TRBJ2-7
V: TRBV18
CDR3: CATSDKTYEQYF
DNA: TGTGCCACCTCGGACAAAACCTACGAGCAGTACTTC

size: NA
D: NA
J: TRBJ1-6
V: TRBV12-3/TRBV12-4
CDR3: CASSRYGGSPLHF
DNA: TGTGCCAGCAGTAGGTACGGGGGATCACCCCTCCACTTT

size: NA
D: TRBD1
J: TRBJ2-3
V: TRBV19
CDR3: CASSTRTGGSDTQYF
DNA: TGTGCCAGTAGTACTCGGACAGGGGGATCGGATACGCAGTATTTT

size: NA
D: TRBD2
J: TRBJ2-7
V: TRBV6-2/TRBV6-3
CDR3: CASSYSLPSGSYEQYF
DNA: TGTGCCAGCAGTTACTCCCTTCCTAGCGGGAGTTACGAGCAGTACTTC

size: NA
D: NA
J: TRBJ2-7
V: TRBV4-2
CDR3: CASSQEGGLTYEQYF
DNA: TGTGCCAGCAGCCAAGAGGGGGGGCTGACCTACGAGCAGTACTTC

size: NA
D: NA
J: TRBJ1-2
V: TRBV12-3/TRBV12-4
CDR3: CAGYGIHGYTF
DNA: TGTGCCGGCTACGGGATCCATGGCTACACCTTC

size: NA
D: NA
J: TRBJ2-1
V: TRBV5-4
CDR3: CASSSGRGSGEQFF
DNA: TGTGCCAGCAGTTCCGGTAGGGGGTCCGGTGAGCAGTTCTTC

size: many
D: NA
J: TRBJ1-2
V: TRBV6-5
CDR3: CASNLVKNRYGYTF
DNA: TGTGCCAGCAACTTGGTCAAGAACCGGTATGGCTACACCTTC

size: NA
D: NA
J: TRBJ2-3
V: TRBV28
CDR3: CASSLLRNSYTDTQYF
DNA: TGTGCCAGCAGTTTGCTCCGGAACAGCTACACAGATACGCAGTATTTT

size: NA
D: TRBD1
J: TRBJ2-5
V: TRBV7-8
CDR3: CASSFDRGYQETQYF
DNA: TGTGCCAGCAGCTTCGACAGGGGGTACCAAGAGACCCAGTACTTC

size: NA
D: NA
J: TRBJ2-3
V: TRBV2
CDR3: CASSLRRDITSTDTQYF
DNA: TGTGCCAGCAGTCTTAGACGGGACATCACTAGCACAGATACGCAGTATTTT

size: NA
D: NA
J: TRBJ1-2
V: TRBV28
CDR3: CASSLATAGGYGYTF
DNA: TGTGCCAGCAGTTTAGCGACAGCCGGGGGCTATGGCTACACCTTC

size: NA
D: TRBD1
J: TRBJ2-7
V: TRBV5-1
CDR3: CASSVRQGAGEQYF
DNA: TGCGCCAGCAGCGTAAGGCAGGGGGCCGGAGAGCAGTACTTC

size: NA
D: NA
J: TRBJ1-5
V: TRBV6-1
CDR3: CASSEALRRREPQHF
DNA: TGTGCCAGCAGTGAAGCGCTTCGGCGGCGGGAGCCCCAGCATTTT

size: NA
D: TRBD2
J: TRBJ2-7
V: TRBV5-4
CDR3: CASSSGTRGVEQYF
DNA: TGTGCCAGCAGCTCCGGGACTAGGGGTGTCGAGCAGTACTTC

size: NA
D: NA
J: TRBJ2-4
V: TRBV19
CDR3: CASSQRQGNGAKNIQYF
DNA: TGTGCCAGTAGTCAGAGGCAGGGGAATGGGGCCAAAAACATTCAGTACTTC

size: NA
D: NA
J: TRBJ1-2
V: TRBV19
CDR3: CASSIRQAGNYGYTF
DNA: TGTGCCAGTAGTATAAGGCAGGCCGGTAACTATGGCTACACCTTC

size: NA
D: TRBD1
J: TRBJ2-7
V: TRBV3-1/TRBV3-2
CDR3: CASSLLGQRASYEQYF
DNA: TGTGCCAGCAGCCTATTGGGACAGAGAGCATCCTACGAGCAGTACTTC

size: few
D: NA
J: TRBJ2-7
V: TRBV5-5
CDR3: CASSPDLDSLGEQYF
DNA: TGTGCCAGCAGCCCCGACTTGGACAGTCTCGGTGAGCAGTACTTC

size: NA
D: TRBD1
J: TRBJ1-5
V: TRBV19
CDR3: CASSISPDRTRPQHF
DNA: TGTGCCAGTAGTATTAGTCCGGACAGGACCCGGCCCCAGCATTTT

size: NA
D: TRBD2
J: TRBJ2-7
V: TRBV28
CDR3: CASSLEGLAGFEQYF
DNA: TGTGCCAGCAGTTTAGAGGGACTAGCGGGATTCGAGCAGTACTTC

size: NA
D: TRBD1
J: TRBJ1-2
V: TRBV28
CDR3: CASGSLRTGGTSYGYTF
DNA: TGTGCCAGCGGCTCCCTACGGACAGGGGGAACAAGCTATGGCTACACCTTC

size: few
D: NA
J: TRBJ2-7
V: TRBV6-2/TRBV6-3
CDR3: CASSRQDNYEQYF
DNA: TGTGCCAGCAGTCGACAGGACAACTACGAGCAGTACTTC

size: NA
D: NA
J: TRBJ1-1
V: TRBV20-1
CDR3: CSAQAVTEAFF
DNA: TGCAGTGCTCAAGCGGTCACTGAAGCTTTCTTT

size: NA
D: NA
J: TRBJ2-1
V: TRBV27
CDR3: CASSMKTSPDEQFF
DNA: TGTGCCAGCAGCATGAAGACTAGTCCTGATGAGCAGTTCTTC

size: NA
D: TRBD2
J: TRBJ2-1
V: TRBV19
CDR3: CASSMSVETSRFF
DNA: TGTGCCAGTAGTATGAGTGTGGAGACTAGCCGGTTCTTC

size: few
D: TRBD1
J: TRBJ1-1
V: TRBV9
CDR3: CASSPTAGGHTEAFF
DNA: TGTGCCAGCAGCCCTACGGCAGGGGGCCACACTGAAGCTTTCTTT

size: NA
D: NA
J: TRBJ2-5
V: TRBV9
CDR3: CASSVAASVQETQYF
DNA: TGTGCCAGCAGCGTAGCAGCCAGCGTTCAAGAGACCCAGTACTTC

size: NA
D: TRBD2
J: TRBJ2-2
V: TRBV28
CDR3: CASSKTGLAGVKNTGELFF
DNA: TGTGCCAGCAGCAAAACGGGACTAGCGGGAGTTAAGAACACCGGGGAGCTGTTTTTT

size: NA
D: TRBD1
J: TRBJ2-7
V: TRBV19
CDR3: CASSATGAAYEQYF
DNA: TGTGCCAGTAGTGCCACAGGGGCAGCCTACGAGCAGTACTTC

size: NA
D: NA
J: TRBJ1-4
V: TRBV28
CDR3: CASSLWGANEKLFF
DNA: TGTGCCAGCAGTTTATGGGGAGCTAATGAAAAACTGTTTTTT